The present TCR beta chain was sequenced within a study of read filtering for tumor transcriptome and immune sequencing. General study points: Compared with RNA-seq, IR-seq gave much higher clonotype depth and reliability. Roughly 79% of IR-seq clonotypes had one read, totaling around 4% of reads; RNA-seq: about 69% and 49%.

This clonotype was found many times. As yet, its antigen is unknown. Germline CDR1 is SGHRS and CDR2 is YFSETQ. V lost 0 bases to trimming and J lost 1 base; unmatched junction nucleotides: 4. This CDR3 region has 17 residues. Molecular barcoded adaptors covering alpha/delta and beta/gamma chains were used on approximately 440 ng RNA. Via MiXCR, TCRdb re-called the reads, giving one row per CDR3 protein. This sample has some 120,000 distinct CDR3 sequences, with approximately 12% found just once. The chain links TRBV5-1 to TRBJ2-3; 11 nucleotides align to TRBD2. Specimen: a population of CD138-negative cells sorted from bone marrow. This clonotype was obtained from a donor over 35 with multiple myeloma. In DNA form, the CDR3 reads TGCGCCAGCAGCTTGGGAGGGACTAGCGGCGGCACAGATACGCAGTATTTT. Translating gives CASSLGGTSGGTDTQYF.